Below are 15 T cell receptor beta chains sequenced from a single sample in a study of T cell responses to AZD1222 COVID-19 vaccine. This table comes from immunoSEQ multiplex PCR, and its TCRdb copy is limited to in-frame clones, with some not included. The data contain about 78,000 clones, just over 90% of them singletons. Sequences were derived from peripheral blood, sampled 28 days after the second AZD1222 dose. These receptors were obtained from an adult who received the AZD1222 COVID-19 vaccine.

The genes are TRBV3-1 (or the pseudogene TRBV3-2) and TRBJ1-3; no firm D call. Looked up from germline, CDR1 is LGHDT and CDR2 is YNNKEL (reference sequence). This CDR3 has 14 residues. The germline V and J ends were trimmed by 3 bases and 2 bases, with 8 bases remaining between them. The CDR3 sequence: CASSHRGPGNTIYF. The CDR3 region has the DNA TGTGCCAGCAGCCACCGTGGTCCTGGAAACACCATATATTTT.

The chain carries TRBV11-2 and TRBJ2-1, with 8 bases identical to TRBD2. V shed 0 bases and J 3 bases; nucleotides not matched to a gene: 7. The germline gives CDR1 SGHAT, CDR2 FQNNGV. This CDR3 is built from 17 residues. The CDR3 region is CASSLDYSGTLYNEQFF. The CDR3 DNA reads TGTGCCAGCAGCTTAGATTATAGCGGGACCCTCTACAATGAGCAGTTCTTC.

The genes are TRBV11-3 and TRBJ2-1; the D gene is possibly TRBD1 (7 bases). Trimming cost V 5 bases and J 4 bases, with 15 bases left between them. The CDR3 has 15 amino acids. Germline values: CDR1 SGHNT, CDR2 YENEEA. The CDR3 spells CASSPRDSLYNEQFF. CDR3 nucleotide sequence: TGTGCCAGCAGCCCGCGGGACAGCCTTTACAATGAGCAGTTCTTC.

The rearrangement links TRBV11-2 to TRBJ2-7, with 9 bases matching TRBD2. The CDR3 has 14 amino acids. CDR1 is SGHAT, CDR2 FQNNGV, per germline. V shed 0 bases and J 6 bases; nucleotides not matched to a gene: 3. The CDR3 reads CASSLEGTSREQYF. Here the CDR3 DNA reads TGTGCCAGCAGCTTAGAGGGGACTAGCCGCGAGCAGTACTTC. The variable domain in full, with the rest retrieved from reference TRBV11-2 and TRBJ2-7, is EAGVAQSPRYKIIEKRQSVAFWCNPISGHATLYWYQQILGQGPKLLIQFQNNGVVDDSQLPKDRFSAERLKGVDSTLKIQPAKLEDSAVYLCASSLEGTSREQYFGPGTRLTVT.

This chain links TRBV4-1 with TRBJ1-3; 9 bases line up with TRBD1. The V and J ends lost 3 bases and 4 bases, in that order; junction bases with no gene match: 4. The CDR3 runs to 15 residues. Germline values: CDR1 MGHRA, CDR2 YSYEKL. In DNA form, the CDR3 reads TGCGCCAGCAGCCACAACAGGGGGCAAGGAAACACCATATATTTT. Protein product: CASSHNRGQGNTIYF.

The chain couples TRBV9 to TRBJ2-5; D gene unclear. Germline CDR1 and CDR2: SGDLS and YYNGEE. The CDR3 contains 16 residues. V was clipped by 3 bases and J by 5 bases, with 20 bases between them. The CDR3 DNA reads TGTGCCAGCAGCGCCCCCCCCGGGCAAGGTCAGGAGACCCAGTACTTC. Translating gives CASSAPPGQGQETQYF.

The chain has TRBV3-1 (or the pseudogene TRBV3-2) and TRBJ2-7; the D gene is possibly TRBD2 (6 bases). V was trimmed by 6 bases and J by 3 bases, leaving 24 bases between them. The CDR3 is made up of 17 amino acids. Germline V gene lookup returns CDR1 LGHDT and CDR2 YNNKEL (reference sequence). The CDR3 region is CASRTPGCGASVYEQYF. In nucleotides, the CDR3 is TGTGCCAGCAGGACACCAGGTTGCGGGGCTTCAGTCTACGAGCAGTACTTC.

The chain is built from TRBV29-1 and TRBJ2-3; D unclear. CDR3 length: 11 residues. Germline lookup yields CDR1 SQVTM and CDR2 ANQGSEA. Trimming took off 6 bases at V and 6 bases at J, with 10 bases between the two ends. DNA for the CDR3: TGCAGCGTGGGCCAGAAGGATACGCAGTATTTT. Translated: CSVGQKDTQYF.

CDR3 coding DNA: TGTGCCACCCTAACCCGACCGGGACAGTTGAACACTGAAGCTTTCTTT. Translation gives CATLTRPGQLNTEAFF. This rearrangement joins TRBV27 to TRBJ1-1; 7 bases align to TRBD1. The CDR3 consists of 16 residues. CDR1 and CDR2 (germline): MNHEY, SMNVEV (reference sequence). V trimming: 10 bases; J trimming: 0 bases; junction bases outside the gene matches: 14.

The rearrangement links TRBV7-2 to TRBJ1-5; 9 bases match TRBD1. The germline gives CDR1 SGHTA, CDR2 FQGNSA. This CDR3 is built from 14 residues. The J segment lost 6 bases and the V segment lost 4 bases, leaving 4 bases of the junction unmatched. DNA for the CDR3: TGTGCCAGCAGCTGGGACAGGGTGGGTCAGCCCCAGCATTTT. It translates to CASSWDRVGQPQHF.

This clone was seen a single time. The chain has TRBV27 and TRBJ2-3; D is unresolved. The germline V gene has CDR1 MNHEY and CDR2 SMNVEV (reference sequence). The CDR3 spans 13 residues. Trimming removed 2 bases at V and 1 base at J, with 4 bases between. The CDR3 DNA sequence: TGTGCCAGCAGTTTAGGAGGCACAGATACGCAGTATTTT. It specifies CASSLGGTDTQYF.

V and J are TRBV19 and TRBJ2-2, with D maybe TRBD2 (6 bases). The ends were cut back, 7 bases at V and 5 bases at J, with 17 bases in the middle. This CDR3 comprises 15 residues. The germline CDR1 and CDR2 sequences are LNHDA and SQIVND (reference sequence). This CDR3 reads CASTLPGGVTGELFF. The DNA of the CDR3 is TGTGCCAGTACCCTCCCCGGCGGGGTAACCGGGGAGCTGTTTTTT.

This chain's CDR3 is CASSLVGEETQYF. The CDR3 coding sequence is TGCGCCAGCAGCTTGGTCGGCGAGGAGACCCAGTACTTC. V usage is TRBV5-1 and J usage is TRBJ2-5; D not resolved. The length of the CDR3 is 13 residues. In germline, CDR1 is SGHRS, CDR2 YFSETQ. V was pared by 0 bases and J by 5 bases, with 8 bases between.

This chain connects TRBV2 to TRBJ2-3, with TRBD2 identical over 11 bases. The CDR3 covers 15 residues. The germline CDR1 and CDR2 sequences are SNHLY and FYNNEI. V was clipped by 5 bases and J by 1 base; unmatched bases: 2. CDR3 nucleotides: TGTGCCAGCAGTCCGACTAGCGGGGGCACAGATACGCAGTATTTT. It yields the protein CASSPTSGGTDTQYF.

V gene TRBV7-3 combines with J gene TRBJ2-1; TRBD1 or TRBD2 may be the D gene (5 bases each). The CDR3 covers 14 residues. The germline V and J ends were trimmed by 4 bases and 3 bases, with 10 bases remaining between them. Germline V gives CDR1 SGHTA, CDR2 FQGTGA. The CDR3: CASSSRGSYNEQFF. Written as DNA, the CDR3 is TGTGCCAGCAGCTCCCGGGGCAGCTACAATGAGCAGTTCTTC. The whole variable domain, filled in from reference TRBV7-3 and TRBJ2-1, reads GAGVSQTPSNKVTEKGKYVELRCDPISGHTALYWYRQSLGQGPEFLIYFQGTGAADDSGLPNDRFFAVRPEGSVSTLKIQRTERGDSAVYLCASSSRGSYNEQFFGPGTRLTVL.